This T cell receptor (beta chain) originates from a study of OX40 agonist ivuxolimab in advanced cancers. In the study overall: Partial responses were recorded for three patients, including one with hepatocellular carcinoma and two with cutaneous melanoma. Notes on the study in general: CD8+ T cells averaged more expanded clones than CD4+.

Concerning this clone itself: Its antigen is not identified.

Method: immunoSEQ multiplex PCR; TCRdb's copy keeps in-frame clones and lacks some. The profile shows under 65,000 clones, more than 85% of them singletons. Germline V gives CDR1 SGHTS, CDR2 YDEGEE. The CDR3 extends over 15 amino acids. The ends lost 3 bases at V and 6 bases at J; junction bases unmatched: 10. The V gene is TRBV5-8, the J gene TRBJ2-3; 7 nucleotides match TRBD1. The input for sequencing was CD4+ or CD8+ T cells sorted from blood, taken in a trial of the OX40 agonist ivuxolimab. The TCR originated in an adult with an advanced solid tumor such as melanoma, head and neck, liver or kidney cancer. CDR3 loop: CASSSGTVVTDTQYF. The CDR3 nucleotides read TGTGCCAGCAGCTCAGGGACAGTCGTCACGGATACGCAGTATTTT.